This TCR beta chain was profiled in a study of identical twins. Whole-study findings and limits: Reduced insertions were recorded for abundant cord blood beta clonotypes, with no such pattern in memory repertoires. The models systematically underestimated how much out-of-frame TCR alpha was shared in monozygotic twins.

The CDR3 is 16 amino acids. Trimming took 1 base from V and 0 from J, leaving 11 bases between them. Turning to this clonotype: What it binds is unknown.

TCRdb fed the 5' RACE reads into MiXCR, producing one record per CDR3 protein. The sample holds 310,000 or so distinct CDR3 sequences; over 8.5% are singletons and the top ten take around 7.1%. These data also featured in a second study, about yellow fever vaccine responses in identical twins.

The source is a woman younger than 35 in good health. Sequencing used CD8+ T cells sorted from blood. The chain is built from TRBV12-3 or TRBV12-4 and TRBJ2-3; D uncertain. Here the CDR3 DNA reads TGTGCCAGCAGTTTAGTGGTGCTCCCTAGCACAGATACGCAGTATTTT. This encodes CASSLVVLPSTDTQYF.